This T cell receptor (beta chain) was recorded in a study of T cell responses to AZD1222 COVID-19 vaccine. Remarks on this clone: What it recognizes is unknown.

Assay: immunoSEQ multiplex PCR; the TCRdb copy retains only in-frame clones and omits some. Among 100,000 or so clones, 89% were seen once, and the ten largest hold around 45%. Findings of the study overall: With dominance at 160-218 and 743-854, vaccine-associated CD4 TCRs spanned spike.

The CDR3 is 13 residues long. The clonotype comes from an adult who received the AZD1222 COVID-19 vaccine. The chain carries TRBV21-1 and TRBJ1-2; whether TRBD1, the table's D call, matches the DNA was not checked. TRBV21-1 is a pseudogene locus. The sequencing here drew on peripheral blood, taken 28 days after the second AZD1222 dose. The CDR3 DNA is TGTGCCAGCGGGCACGGACAGTACTATGGCTACACCTTC. Protein: CASGHGQYYGYTF.